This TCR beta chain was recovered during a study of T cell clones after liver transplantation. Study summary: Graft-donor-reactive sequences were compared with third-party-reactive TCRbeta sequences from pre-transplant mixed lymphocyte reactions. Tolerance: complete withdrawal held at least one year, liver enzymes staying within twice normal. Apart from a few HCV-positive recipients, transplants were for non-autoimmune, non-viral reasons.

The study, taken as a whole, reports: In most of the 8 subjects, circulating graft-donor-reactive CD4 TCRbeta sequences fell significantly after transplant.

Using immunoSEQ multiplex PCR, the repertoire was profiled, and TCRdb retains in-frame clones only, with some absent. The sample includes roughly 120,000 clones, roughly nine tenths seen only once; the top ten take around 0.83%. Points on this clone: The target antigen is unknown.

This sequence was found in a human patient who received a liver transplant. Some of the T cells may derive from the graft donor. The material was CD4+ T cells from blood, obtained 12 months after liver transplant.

CDR3 sequence: CASSLESGANVLTF. CDR3 nucleotide sequence: TGTGCCAGCAGCTTAGAGTCTGGGGCCAACGTCCTGACTTTC. This sequence joins TRBV7-6 and TRBJ2-6; no clear D. V gave up 1 base and J gave up 1 base, with 2 bases separating them. Per germline, CDR1 SGHVS and CDR2 FNYEAQ. The CDR3 is made up of 14 amino acids.